A few counts support the clone carrying this TCR beta chain. Its target is unknown. The record originates from a study of T cells in Graves' hyperthyroidism and ophthalmopathy. V lost 2 bases to trimming and J lost 15 bases, with 14 bases between them. The CDR3 totals 12 residues. Germline V lookup: CDR1 SGHTA, CDR2 FQGNSA. Amplified TCR beta CDR3 regions derived from RNA transcripts. Using the HTBI primer set, a first-round RT-PCR was run on the TCR CDR3. TCRdb passed the multiplex PCR reads through MiXCR, listing each CDR3 protein once. Of about 400,000 distinct CDR3 sequences in the sample, about 14% were seen once. Study-wide results and caveats: In the blood, most expanded thyroid clonotypes above 0.001 appeared as well.

The TCR sequence derives from a man between 50 and 59 years old with Graves' ophthalmopathy. Source material: blood. V and J are TRBV7-2 and TRBJ2-1; tentatively, D is TRBD2 (6 bases). The DNA of the CDR3 is TGTGCCAGCAGCTTAAATTCGGGACTGTCGTTCTTC. Its protein is CASSLNSGLSFF.